The 22 T cell receptor beta chains below were found in one sample sequenced in a study of blood T cell repertoires in COVID-19. Repertoires were generated with immunoSEQ multiplex PCR, while TCRdb's copy carries only in-frame clones and drops some. In the table there are 200,000 to 300,000 clones, roughly 80% of which are singletons. Sequencing was done on a sample of peripheral blood. The receptors originated from an elderly woman with acute or convalescent COVID-19.

The rearrangement links TRBV13 to TRBJ2-7; D unresolved. There are 14 residues in the CDR3. Germline CDR1 reads PRHDT; CDR2 reads FYEKMQ (reference sequence). V lost 3 bases, J lost 4 bases, and 13 bases lay in between. CDR3 protein: CASSFRRPPYEQYF. The CDR3 nucleotides are TGTGCCAGCAGCTTTCGCAGGCCCCCTTACGAGCAGTACTTC.

This clone was seen at least ten times. This chain joins TRBV9 and TRBJ2-2; D possibly corresponds to TRBD1 (6 bases). There are 14 residues in the CDR3. Trimming took 5 bases from V and 5 from J, leaving 13 bases between them. Germline V CDR1 and CDR2: SGDLS, YYNGEE. The CDR3 region is CASSKGHATGELFF. The CDR3 coding sequence is TGTGCCAGCAGTAAGGGACATGCGACCGGGGAGCTGTTTTTT. The full variable domain, rest sourced from reference TRBV9 and TRBJ2-2, is DSGVTQTPKHLITATGQRVTLRCSPRSGDLSVYWYQQSLDQGLQFLIQYYNGEERAKGNILERFSAQQFPDLHSELNLSSLELGDSALYFCASSKGHATGELFFGEGSRLTVL.

This clone has only one observation. The chain combines TRBV3-1 (or the pseudogene TRBV3-2) with TRBJ2-5, with TRBD2 matching 11 bases. Germline V gives CDR1 LGHDT, CDR2 YNNKEL (reference sequence). Trimming took 1 base from V and 4 from J; bases not matched to a gene: 11. The CDR3 has 18 residues. The CDR3 loop is CASSQVAGLAGDRETQYF. For the CDR3, the DNA is TGTGCCAGCAGCCAAGTTGCCGGACTAGCGGGTGATCGAGAGACCCAGTACTTC.

In this sample, this clone turned up once. The genes are TRBV5-1 and TRBJ2-4; tentative D call: TRBD1 (6 bases). In germline, CDR1 is SGHRS, CDR2 YFSETQ. CDR3 length: 15 residues. V was clipped by 4 bases and J by 0 bases, with 11 bases between them. The CDR3 region is CASSPGQLAKNIQYF. For the CDR3, the DNA is TGCGCCAGCAGCCCCGGACAGCTAGCCAAAAACATTCAGTACTTC.

V and J are TRBV7-8 and TRBJ1-5; D is possibly TRBD1 (5 bases). V lost 5 bases, J lost 1 base, and 15 bases lay in between. Germline V gene sequence: CDR1 SGHVS, CDR2 FQNEAQ. This CDR3 has 16 residues. This CDR3 reads CASSPGRGLSNQPQHF. CDR3 in DNA: TGTGCCAGCAGCCCAGGTAGGGGTCTGAGCAATCAGCCCCAGCATTTT.

The chain employs TRBV12-5 and TRBJ1-2; no firm D call. The V end lost 0 bases, the J end lost 7 bases, and 12 bases lay between the germline ends. The germline V gene has CDR1 LGHNT and CDR2 FRNRAP. The CDR3 sequence is 14 residues long. The CDR3 region has the DNA TGTGCTAGTGGTTTGGTACGTGTAGGAGTTGGCTACACCTTC. Protein product: CASGLVRVGVGYTF.

The chain uses TRBV18 and TRBJ1-1; the match to TRBD1 covers 8 bases. The CDR3 is 14 amino acids. With V trimmed by 5 bases and J by 5 bases, 7 bases remained unmatched. Per germline, CDR1 KGHSH and CDR2 LQKENI. The CDR3 loop reads CASSSLTGETEAFF. The CDR3 nucleotides read TGTGCCAGCTCATCATTGACAGGGGAGACTGAAGCTTTCTTT.

This clone showed up just a few times. V usage is TRBV4-1 and J usage is TRBJ2-2; no reliable D call. Germline V lookup: CDR1 MGHRA, CDR2 YSYEKL. The V end was cut by 1 base, the J end by 5 bases, with 8 bases between. CDR3 length: 14 amino acids. This CDR3 is CASSQAARTGELFF. The CDR3 DNA reads as TGCGCCAGCAGCCAAGCCGCGAGGACCGGGGAGCTGTTTTTT.

Concerning this clone itself: The sample holds other DNA sequences that translate to the same CDR3. This chain connects TRBV18 to TRBJ2-5, with 9 bases aligning to TRBD2. Germline V gene data show CDR1 as KGHSH and CDR2 as LQKENI. The CDR3 consists of 15 residues. Losses at the gene ends were 1 base for V and 5 bases for J; bases not matched to a gene: 5. CDR3 in DNA: TGTGCCAGCTCACCACTAGCGGGGGCGCGGGAGACCCAGTACTTC. Translation: CASSPLAGARETQYF. Full variable domain (missing parts from reference TRBV18 and TRBJ2-5): NAGVMQNPRHLVRRRGQEARLRCSPMKGHSHVYWYRQLPEEGLKFMVYLQKENIIDESGMPKERFSAEFPKEGPSILRIQQVVRGDSAAYFCASSPLAGARETQYFGPGTRLLVL.

DNA of the CDR3: TGTGCCAGCAGTTGGACAGGGGCCGGGGGTTATGGCTACACCTTC. Encoded protein: CASSWTGAGGYGYTF. The J gene is TRBJ1-2, the V gene TRBV6-6; 9 nucleotides align to TRBD1. J lost 5 bases, V lost 4 bases, and 8 bases had no gene match. CDR1 is MNHNY and CDR2 is SVGAGI in the germline V gene (reference sequence). The CDR3 has 15 amino acids.

The CDR3 sequence: CASSPLGLGTDTQYF. The CDR3 coding sequence is TGCGCCAGCAGCCCCTTGGGGCTCGGGACAGATACGCAGTATTTT. The V and J genes are TRBV4-1 and TRBJ2-3, with a weak D call TRBD1 (5 bases). Germline loops: CDR1 MGHRA, CDR2 YSYEKL. The CDR3 has 15 amino acids. V was pared by 4 bases and J by 3 bases, with 14 bases between.

This clone was found once. This chain connects TRBV28 to TRBJ1-2; weak D call: TRBD1 (5 bases). Germline-derived CDR1 and CDR2 are MDHEN and SYDVKM. The CDR3 consists of 14 residues. Deletions cut 3 bases from V and 2 bases from J, with 10 bases between. The CDR3 DNA is TGTGCCAGCAGTTTTGGCAGGGAAAACTATGGCTACACCTTC. It yields the protein CASSFGRENYGYTF.

The chain couples TRBV10-3 to TRBJ2-5; 9 nucleotides align to TRBD2. Germline CDR1 reads ENHRY; CDR2 reads SYGVKD. CDR3 length equals 13 residues. The J segment lost 7 bases and the V segment lost 0 bases, leaving 0 bases of the junction unmatched. The CDR3 nucleotides read TGTGCCATCAGTGAGTCTAGCGGGGGGACCCAGTACTTC. Translation gives CAISESSGGTQYF.

The genes are TRBV5-1 and TRBJ1-3, with unresolved D. The germline gives CDR1 SGHRS, CDR2 YFSETQ. CDR3 size: 15 residues. Trimming cost V 4 bases and J 2 bases, with 13 bases left between them. CDR3 DNA sequence: TGCGCCAGCAGCCAGGACGGCGGGACTGGAAACACCATATATTTT. Its translation is CASSQDGGTGNTIYF.

The V call is TRBV18, the J call TRBJ1-5; D may be TRBD1 (5 bases). This CDR3 contains 13 residues. CDR1 KGHSH and CDR2 LQKENI come from the germline V gene. With 1 base removed from V and 7 bases from J, the gap between germline ends came to 8 bases. In DNA form, the CDR3 reads TGTGCCAGCTCACCACGGGAGGGGCAGCCCCAGCATTTT. This sequence encodes CASSPREGQPQHF.

V and J are TRBV7-9 and TRBJ2-6, with D hard to call. Germline CDR1 SEHNR, CDR2 FQNEAQ (reference sequence). V lost 1 base to trimming and J lost 0 bases, with 7 bases between them. The CDR3 consists of 16 residues. CDR3 residues: CASSLGGISGANVLTF. The CDR3 DNA is TGTGCCAGCAGCTTAGGCGGAATCTCTGGGGCCAACGTCCTGACTTTC.

The chain employs TRBV28 and TRBJ1-5, with TRBD1 as a possible D gene (6 bases). V was trimmed by 5 bases and J by 7 bases, leaving 12 bases between them. The germline gives CDR1 MDHEN, CDR2 SYDVKM. The CDR3 covers 13 residues. The CDR3 sequence: CASSTGLDQPQHF. CDR3 bases: TGTGCCAGCAGTACAGGGCTGGACCAGCCCCAGCATTTT.

The chain recombines TRBV5-5 with TRBJ1-1, with a possible D match to TRBD1 (6 bases). The germline gives CDR1 SGHKS, CDR2 YYEKEE (reference sequence). Deletions cut 1 base from V and 0 bases from J, with 10 bases between. The CDR3 runs to 15 residues. The CDR3 DNA sequence: TGTGCCAGCAGCTTGCACGGACAGTTGAACACTGAAGCTTTCTTT. Translation: CASSLHGQLNTEAFF.

The chain couples TRBV6-1 to TRBJ2-1; 7 bases are a match to TRBD2. The V and J ends lost 1 base and 1 base, in that order; junction bases with no gene match: 1. The length of the CDR3 is 15 residues. Germline-derived CDR1 and CDR2 are MNHNS and SASEGT. The chain's CDR3 is CASSEDGGSYNEQFF. The CDR3, as DNA: TGTGCCAGCAGTGAAGACGGGGGGTCCTACAATGAGCAGTTCTTC.

The gene calls are TRBV5-4 and TRBJ2-3; D unclear. The length of the CDR3 is 13 residues. The germline CDR1 and CDR2 sequences are SGHNT and YYREEE (reference sequence). V was clipped by 0 bases and J by 2 bases, with 4 bases between them. The CDR3 DNA reads as TGTGCCAGCAGCTTGGGCTACACAGATACGCAGTATTTT. This sequence encodes CASSLGYTDTQYF. Drawing the rest from reference TRBV5-4 and TRBJ2-3, the complete variable domain is ETGVTQSPTHLIKTRGQQVTLRCSSQSGHNTVSWYQQALGQGPQFIFQYYREEENGRGNFPPRFSGLQFPNYSSELNVNALELDDSALYLCASSLGYTDTQYFGPGTRLTVL.

The gene calls are TRBV6-2 or TRBV6-3 and TRBJ2-2, with D maybe TRBD2 (6 bases). V was trimmed by 0 bases and J by 6 bases, leaving 8 bases between them. CDR3 length: 14 residues. Germline loops: CDR1 MNHEY, CDR2 SVGEGT. The CDR3 region has the DNA TGTGCCAGCAGTTACTCGCGGGGAGCCGGGGAGCTGTTTTTT. Its translation is CASSYSRGAGELFF.

The chain uses TRBV19 and TRBJ2-7; the D gene is possibly TRBD1 (6 bases). CDR3 length equals 15 residues. Trimming cost V 5 bases and J 0 bases, with 14 bases left between them. The germline V gene encodes CDR1 LNHDA and CDR2 SQIVND (reference sequence). CDR3 loop: CASSPSVTGSYEQYF. The CDR3 coding sequence is TGTGCCAGTAGTCCGTCTGTGACAGGCTCCTACGAGCAGTACTTC. Variable domain in full (rest from reference TRBV19 and TRBJ2-7): DGGITQSPKYLFRKEGQNVTLSCEQNLNHDAMYWYRQDPGQGLRLIYYSQIVNDFQKGDIAEGYSVSREKKESFPLTVTSAQKNPTAFYLCASSPSVTGSYEQYFGPGTRLTVT.